This TCR beta chain was sequenced during a study of cytomegalovirus exposure and HLA in healthy donors. Findings and caveats of the study: A later analysis linked a missense variant in DCLRE1C to the trimming of TCR beta V and J genes. CMV antigen specificity was confirmed in vitro for three CMV-associated chains.

Primers for the PCR totalled 60 Vbeta and 13 Jbeta. Some clones are missing from TCRdb's copy, which holds only in-frame ones; the method was immunoSEQ multiplex PCR. The sample contains about 83,000 clones, just under 75% of which appear only once. A word on this clone: Its antigen is unidentified.

The V gene's germline CDR1 is LNHNV and CDR2 YYDKDF (reference sequence). Trimming shortened V by 0 bases and J by 1 base, and 6 bases separated the two germline ends. CDR3 size: 14 residues. The sequence came from a man aged 60-69 years in good health and CMV-seronegative. The chain recombines TRBV15 with TRBJ1-1; tentatively, D is TRBD1 (5 bases). The sequencing input was PBMCs. The CDR3 bases are TGTGCCACCAGCAGAGATGGGGCGAACACTGAAGCTTTCTTT. Translation: CATSRDGANTEAFF.